This T cell receptor (beta chain) was found in a study of long-term antiretroviral therapy in people with HIV. Specimens retained 1-10 million cryopreserved PBMC preceding DNA extraction. This clone was observed once. The antigen is unknown. Study-level points and caveats: Adherence to ART, viral resistance and therapy changes lacked any data. Although diversity increased after ART, it remained lower than in transplant donor controls.

It was version v3.0 of the immunoSEQ assay that was run at survey level. Profiling relied on immunoSEQ multiplex PCR, and the TCRdb table lists in-frame clones only, not all of them. The profile covers about 29,000 clones, with 85% to 90% appearing a single time and approximately 4% taken by the ten largest. The length of the CDR3 is 14 residues. Trimming stripped 0 bases from V and 4 bases from J, with 11 bases between. The germline gives CDR1 SGDLS, CDR2 YYNGEE. Sequencing was performed on unsorted PBMCs, taken 0.5 years after starting antiretroviral therapy. This chain links TRBV9 with TRBJ2-7; D gene uncertain. This clonotype originated in a woman aged 18-29 years with HIV. The CDR3 reads CASSVGGDLYEQYF. The CDR3 region has the DNA TGTGCCAGCAGCGTAGGAGGAGACTTGTACGAGCAGTACTTC.